The 28 T cell receptor beta chains below come from one sample, sequenced in a study of cytomegalovirus exposure and HLA in healthy donors. Sequencing was performed with immunoSEQ multiplex PCR; in TCRdb, only in-frame clones are kept and a portion is missing. The sample has around 60,000 clones; around 96% are singletons. Sequences were obtained from PBMCs. Every receptor here comes from a woman younger than 35 in good health and CMV-seronegative.

CDR3 in amino acids: CAISEVGGASNQPQHF. In DNA form, the CDR3 reads TGTGCCATCAGTGAGGTCGGAGGGGCTAGCAATCAGCCCCAGCATTTT. This chain links TRBV10-3 with TRBJ1-5; D is perhaps TRBD1 (5 bases). Trimming cost V 2 bases and J 0 bases, with 11 bases left between them. CDR1 is ENHRY and CDR2 is SYGVKD in the germline V gene. The CDR3 loop spans 16 amino acids.

The chain carries TRBV19 and TRBJ2-2, with 14 bases that match TRBD2. V lost 6 bases to trimming and J lost 4 bases; unmatched junction nucleotides: 4. The CDR3 contains 16 residues. Germline V gene data show CDR1 as LNHDA and CDR2 as SQIVND (reference sequence). The CDR3 loop is CASRGTSGGRTGELFF. CDR3 in DNA: TGTGCCAGTAGGGGGACTAGCGGGGGACGCACCGGGGAGCTGTTTTTT. Full variable domain (remainder filled in from reference TRBV19 and TRBJ2-2): DGGITQSPKYLFRKEGQNVTLSCEQNLNHDAMYWYRQDPGQGLRLIYYSQIVNDFQKGDIAEGYSVSREKKESFPLTVTSAQKNPTAFYLCASRGTSGGRTGELFFGEGSRLTVL.

The chain recombines TRBV6-5 with TRBJ2-3, with 10 bases aligning to TRBD1. The CDR3 is 14 amino acids. The germline V gene has CDR1 MNHEY and CDR2 SVGAGI. J was trimmed by 2 bases and V by 7 bases; bases with no gene match: 3. The CDR3 protein is CASTDRGPTDTQYF. The CDR3 DNA sequence: TGTGCCAGCACCGACAGGGGGCCCACAGATACGCAGTATTTT.

The rearrangement uses TRBV6-4 and TRBJ1-4, with D possibly TRBD1 on 5 matching bases. Germline V CDR1 and CDR2: MRHNA, SNTAGT. This CDR3 has 15 residues. The V end was cut by 6 bases, the J end by 10 bases, with 21 bases between. This CDR3 is CASSGGGTVLAKLFF. In nucleotides, the CDR3 is TGTGCCAGCAGCGGGGGTGGGACGGTCTTAGCAAAACTGTTTTTT.

A few counts support this clone. The CDR3 DNA reads TGTGCCAGCAGCGTAGGGCGGAGGGCGCCCTACGAGCAGTACTTC. Protein sequence: CASSVGRRAPYEQYF. J is TRBJ2-7 and V is TRBV9; the D gene is possibly TRBD2 (6 bases). V lost 0 bases and J lost 2, with 12 bases in between. The germline CDR1 and CDR2 sequences are SGDLS and YYNGEE. The CDR3 is 15 amino acids.

V usage is TRBV5-3 and J usage is TRBJ2-3; the D is unclear. TRBV5-3 is an open reading frame, and its role is uncertain. The CDR3 covers 12 residues. Deletions cut 4 bases from V and 4 bases from J, with 7 bases between. The CDR3: CARSHPPDTQYF. The CDR3 DNA follows: TGTGCCAGAAGCCATCCCCCAGATACGCAGTATTTT.

The rearrangement joins TRBV28 to TRBJ2-5, with TRBD1 matching 8 bases. Germline trimming cut 4 bases from V and 10 bases from J; bases unmatched to any gene: 2. CDR1 is MDHEN, CDR2 SYDVKM, per germline. The CDR3 has 11 amino acids. The CDR3 nucleotides are TGTGCCAGCAGTTCTACAGGGGGCCAGTACTTC. This codes for CASSSTGGQYF.

The chain joins TRBV7-3 to TRBJ2-2; 11 nucleotides align to TRBD2. The V segment lost 4 bases and the J segment 6 bases; nucleotides outside the gene matches: 7. This CDR3 contains 16 residues. Germline values: CDR1 SGHTA, CDR2 FQGTGA. The CDR3 sequence: CASSSASGRTPGELFF. The CDR3 bases are TGTGCCAGCAGCTCCGCTAGCGGGAGGACCCCCGGGGAGCTGTTTTTT.

The CDR3 region is CASRPPGGGYTF. The CDR3 DNA reads as TGTGCCAGCAGGCCACCGGGGGGTGGCTACACCTTC. The chain couples TRBV11-2 to TRBJ1-2, with D possibly matching TRBD1 (5 bases). The CDR3 loop spans 12 amino acids. From germline, CDR1 is SGHAT and CDR2 FQNNGV. The ends were cut back, 6 bases at V and 7 bases at J, with 12 bases in the middle.

The V gene is TRBV7-9, the J gene TRBJ1-5; D ambiguous. The germline gives CDR1 SEHNR, CDR2 FQNEAQ (reference sequence). Deletions cut 5 bases from V and 1 base from J, with 6 bases between. CDR3 length: 13 residues. The CDR3 region has the DNA TGTGCCAGCAGCCAACAAAGCAATCAGCCCCAGCATTTT. As protein: CASSQQSNQPQHF.

Only one count was recorded for this clone. V gene TRBV7-8 combines with J gene TRBJ2-4; the D gene is possibly TRBD1 (6 bases). The germline V and J ends were trimmed by 5 bases and 0 bases, with 11 bases remaining between them. The CDR3 runs 15 residues. CDR1 is SGHVS and CDR2 is FQNEAQ in the germline V gene. CDR3 loop: CASSQGRIAKNIQYF. CDR3 DNA: TGTGCCAGCAGCCAGGGGCGGATAGCCAAAAACATTCAGTACTTC.

V gene TRBV9 combines with J gene TRBJ2-7; 10 positions agree with TRBD1. This CDR3 is built from 15 residues. V was clipped by 4 bases and J by 2 bases; unmatched bases: 6. The germline CDR1 and CDR2 sequences are SGDLS and YYNGEE. As DNA, the CDR3 is TGTGCCAGCAGCCCCGGGACAGGGGCTCCCTACGAGCAGTACTTC. Translation gives CASSPGTGAPYEQYF.

The V gene is TRBV7-2, the J gene TRBJ1-1; no clear D. Looked up from germline, CDR1 is SGHTA and CDR2 is FQGNSA. V was clipped by 0 bases and J by 1 base, with 18 bases between them. CDR3 size: 18 residues. The CDR3 region is CASSLAPRRLERNTEAFF. The CDR3 DNA sequence: TGTGCCAGCAGCTTAGCCCCCCGGAGGTTGGAGAGGAACACTGAAGCTTTCTTT.

V is TRBV7-2 and J is TRBJ1-2, with 7 bases that match TRBD1. The germline V gene has CDR1 SGHTA and CDR2 FQGNSA. Trimming cost V 5 bases and J 8 bases; bases outside gene matches: 14. The CDR3 has 15 amino acids. The CDR3: CASSQGGPPLWGYTF. CDR3 nucleotides: TGTGCCAGCAGCCAAGGGGGCCCCCCCTTGTGGGGCTACACCTTC.

The chain links TRBV18 to TRBJ2-1, with TRBD2 as a possible D gene (6 bases). The germline V and J ends were trimmed by 3 bases and 7 bases, with 16 bases remaining between them. The CDR3 contains 15 residues. CDR1 and CDR2 (germline): KGHSH, LQKENI. CDR3 residues: CASSPTPGRNNEQFF. As DNA, the CDR3 is TGTGCCAGCTCACCGACCCCGGGGAGGAATAATGAGCAGTTCTTC.

The genes are TRBV11-3 and TRBJ2-1, with a possible D match to TRBD1 (6 bases). Germline V gene lookup returns CDR1 SGHNT and CDR2 YENEEA. V was pared by 2 bases and J by 7 bases, with 18 bases between. The CDR3 contains 16 residues. CDR3 bases: TGTGCCAGCAGCTTAAGCCCCGGAAGGGGGAATAATGAGCAGTTCTTC. This gives the protein CASSLSPGRGNNEQFF.

The chain has TRBV7-8 and TRBJ2-5; D may be TRBD1 (5 bases). The CDR3 totals 15 residues. Deletions cut 5 bases from V and 5 bases from J, with 18 bases between. The germline gives CDR1 SGHVS, CDR2 FQNEAQ. CDR3 bases: TGTGCCAGCAGCCCACCTGGGGCCCCAATTGAGACCCAGTACTTC. Amino acids: CASSPPGAPIETQYF.

This rearrangement joins TRBV5-1 to TRBJ2-3; D ambiguous. V lost 0 bases, J lost 1 base, and 12 bases lay in between. The CDR3 has 16 residues. Germline-derived CDR1 and CDR2 are SGHRS and YFSETQ. CDR3: CASSLGPGWGTDTQYF. The CDR3 nucleotides read TGCGCCAGCAGCTTGGGGCCAGGCTGGGGCACAGATACGCAGTATTTT.

V gene TRBV19 combines with J gene TRBJ2-7; the D gene is possibly TRBD2 (6 bases). Germline-derived CDR1 and CDR2 are LNHDA and SQIVND (reference sequence). CDR3 length: 15 residues. Trimming pared 6 bases from V and 4 bases from J, leaving 19 bases between. DNA of the CDR3: TGTGCCAGTAGCCAGGGACTCATACACCCTTACGAGCAGTACTTC. It translates to CASSQGLIHPYEQYF.

CDR3 bases: TGTGCCAGCAGCCCTCTCTTGGGGGGAGACAATGAGCAGTTCTTC. It specifies CASSPLLGGDNEQFF. V and J are TRBV7-9 and TRBJ2-1, with D possibly TRBD2 on 6 matching bases. This CDR3 region has 15 residues. Trimming shortened V by 5 bases and J by 5 bases, and 16 bases separated the two germline ends. The germline CDR1 and CDR2 sequences are SEHNR and FQNEAQ (reference sequence).

V usage is TRBV7-9 and J usage is TRBJ2-1; no clear D gene. V was trimmed by 1 base and J by 5 bases, leaving 9 bases between them. Per the germline V gene, CDR1 is SEHNR and CDR2 is FQNEAQ (reference sequence). This CDR3 is built from 14 residues. In DNA form, the CDR3 reads TGTGCCAGCAGCTTAGGTGGCACTAACAATGAGCAGTTCTTC. Translation gives CASSLGGTNNEQFF.

The chain carries TRBV27 and TRBJ2-1; 7 bases fit TRBD2. J was trimmed by 2 bases and V by 6 bases; bases with no gene match: 10. The CDR3 sequence is 16 residues long. Germline V gene data show CDR1 as MNHEY and CDR2 as SMNVEV (reference sequence). Here the CDR3 DNA reads TGTGCCAGCAGCCCATCATGGCGGGAGACCTACAATGAGCAGTTCTTC. Protein: CASSPSWRETYNEQFF.

The chain recombines TRBV27 with TRBJ2-7; the D gene is possibly TRBD1 (5 bases). The V gene's germline CDR1 is MNHEY and CDR2 SMNVEV (reference sequence). CDR3 size: 15 residues. Trimming stripped 1 base from V and 5 bases from J, with 15 bases between. The CDR3 spells CASSLYGQGRNEQYF. The CDR3 DNA sequence: TGTGCCAGCAGTTTATATGGGCAGGGTCGGAACGAGCAGTACTTC.

The chain couples TRBV28 to TRBJ2-7; 7 positions agree with TRBD1. With 5 bases clipped from V and 3 bases from J, the junction kept 7 bases outside the gene matches. Germline loops: CDR1 MDHEN, CDR2 SYDVKM. The CDR3 runs to 14 residues. The CDR3 DNA follows: TGTGCCAGCAGTGCCCGGACAGGAGACTACGAGCAGTACTTC. Its translation is CASSARTGDYEQYF.

This chain uses TRBV12-5 with TRBJ1-3; tentatively, D is TRBD1 (5 bases). CDR1 and CDR2 from the germline V gene are LGHNT and FRNRAP. The length of the CDR3 is 12 residues. Between the trimmed V and J ends, which lost 5 bases and 10 bases, there was a span of 12 bases. The DNA for the CDR3 is TGTGCTAGTGGTCGGGACTTCGGGACCATATATTTT. This sequence encodes CASGRDFGTIYF.

The chain recombines TRBV25-1 with TRBJ1-4, with 8 nucleotides matching TRBD1. V lost 3 bases, J lost 7 bases, and 7 bases stayed unmatched. The CDR3 totals 15 residues. CDR1 MGHDK and CDR2 SYGVNS come from the germline V gene. The CDR3 DNA is TGTGCCAGCAGTGACCCCCAGGGGGCCGGTGAAAAACTGTTTTTT. Translating gives CASSDPQGAGEKLFF. Together with reference TRBV25-1 and TRBJ1-4, the CDR3 gives the full variable domain: EADIYQTPRYLVIGTGKKITLECSQTMGHDKMYWYQQDPGMELHLIHYSYGVNSTEKGDLSSESTVSRIRTEHFPLTLESARPSHTSQYLCASSDPQGAGEKLFFGSGTQLSVL.

This sequence joins TRBV10-3 and TRBJ2-7, with 9 bases aligning to TRBD2. Germline assignment: CDR1 ENHRY and CDR2 SYGVKD. Trimming cost V 0 bases and J 6 bases; bases outside gene matches: 15. This CDR3 contains 18 residues. DNA of the CDR3: TGTGCCATCAGTGAGTCGATGGGGGTAGCGGGAGTCTATCGCGAGCAGTACTTC. Translated, it gives CAISESMGVAGVYREQYF.

The rearrangement links TRBV28 to TRBJ2-5, with 9 bases identical to TRBD1. The CDR3 is 14 residues long. Germline assignment: CDR1 MDHEN and CDR2 SYDVKM. J lost 5 bases, V lost 5 bases, and 6 bases had no gene match. CDR3 coding DNA: TGTGCCAGCAGTCCCAACAGGGGGCGGGAGACCCAGTACTTC. This sequence encodes CASSPNRGRETQYF.